The present TCR beta chain was sequenced within a study of early T cells in non-severe SARS-CoV-2 infection. Study context: Sequencing input comprised bulk RNA from unsorted whole blood; chain pairing was not available. Findings and limits, study-wide: CD4 and private specificities were missed by VDJdb matching, which favored anti-spike CD8 responses.

Points on this clonotype: Its antigen remains unknown.

Unique molecular identifiers were attached to individual cDNA molecules. Each CDR3 protein gets one entry after TCRdb re-called the 5' RACE reads with MiXCR. This sample carries about 97,000 distinct CDR3 sequences, about 12% of them seen once, and the ten largest clones take 6.2%. Per the germline V gene, CDR1 is SEHNR and CDR2 is FQNEAQ (reference sequence). The CDR3 is 18 amino acids. Trimming took off 3 bases at V and 3 bases at J, with 21 bases between the two ends. The chain combines TRBV7-9 with TRBJ2-1; no clear D. Material: whole blood. This receptor was taken from an adult who was a healthcare worker with PCR-confirmed SARS-CoV-2 infection or an uninfected control (not recorded which). This chain's CDR3 is CASSFFLRLYPLYNEQFF. CDR3 in DNA: TGTGCCAGCAGCTTCTTTTTGCGGTTATATCCCCTCTACAATGAGCAGTTCTTC.